The 4 T cell receptor beta chains given below trace back to one sample, sequenced in a study of tumor and adjacent non-tumor tissue in lung cancer. A modified ARM-PCR protocol with three rounds of nested PCR amplified TCRbeta. TCRdb analysed the multiplex PCR reads with MiXCR anew, one entry per CDR3 protein. The repertoire holds over 130,000 distinct CDR3 sequences, with 66% as singletons. The template was RNA from unsorted bulk tissue. The sequenced sample was lung tumor tissue. These receptors were collected from a man aged 55-75 years with small cell lung cancer.

Note on this clonotype: One junction end disagrees with the germline gene, perhaps due to a read error. The chain employs TRBV11-2 and TRBJ2-5; no clear D. The CDR3 extends over 14 amino acids. Per the germline V gene, CDR1 is SGHAT and CDR2 is FQNNGV. CDR3 bases: TGTGCCATCAGCATTGACCCGTACCGAGAGACCCAGTACTTC. Encoded protein: CAISIDPYRETQYF.

This clonotype has only a few counts. An end of the junction does not agree with germline; a read error may underlie this. The CDR3 region has the DNA TGTACCAGCAGCTCCCATACGGGAGGATCACCCCTCCACTTT. Its translation: CTSSSHTGGSPLHF. The V gene is TRBV11-2, the J gene TRBJ1-6; D is uncertain. Germline loops: CDR1 SGHAT, CDR2 FQNNGV. CDR3 size: 14 residues. Supplemented by reference TRBV11-2 and TRBJ1-6, the full variable domain reads EAGVAQSPRYKIIEKRQSVAFWCNPISGHATLYWYQQILGQGPKLLIQFQNNGVVDDSQLPKDRFSAERLKGVDSTLKIQPAKLEDSAVYLCTSSSHTGGSPLHFGNGTRLTVT.

The chain is built from TRBV12-3 or TRBV12-4 and TRBJ1-5; 10 nucleotides align to TRBD1. This CDR3 has 14 amino acids. V gave up 6 bases and J gave up 15 bases; unmatched junction bases: 14. The DNA of the CDR3 is TGTGCCAGCAGCGTGACAGGGGGCGGTCAGGCCCGGCATTTT. It translates to CASSVTGGGQARHF.

In regard to this clonotype: Germline is not matched at one junction end, which may reflect a read error. This chain uses TRBV20-1 with TRBJ1-4; a possible D gene is TRBD1 (5 bases). From germline, CDR1 is DFQATT and CDR2 SNEGSKA (reference sequence). CDR3 length equals 13 residues. The CDR3 sequence: CSAREGVGEKLFF. The CDR3 DNA follows: TGCAGTGCTAGGGAGGGCGTGGGGGAAAAACTGTTTTTC.